This T cell receptor beta chain was identified during a study of spatial heterogeneity in lung cancer. Study information: The authors sequenced available follow-up PBMC samples, taken a median of about 23 months after resection.

TCRdb itself ran the 5' RACE reads through MiXCR, one entry per CDR3 protein. In the table there are 25,000 to 35,000 distinct CDR3 sequences, roughly 10% of which are singletons. This CDR3 spans 12 amino acids. Per germline, CDR1 KGHSY and CDR2 FQNENV. Trimming removed 4 bases from V and 8 bases from J, with 8 bases in between. This clonotype showed up many times. Time point: blood at routine non-recurrence follow-up after resection. Sequencing covered unsorted whole RNA taken from tumor, nontumor lung or frozen PBMC. The rearrangement links TRBV16 to TRBJ1-4; D gene unclear. The clonotype was recovered from a female donor with early-stage non-small cell lung cancer. The sample in question was PBMCs, obtained at follow-up. CDR3 amino acids: CASSPLGEKLFF. In nucleotides, the CDR3 is TGTGCCAGCAGCCCCCTTGGAGAAAAACTGTTTTTT.